The T cell receptor (beta chain) under discussion was sequenced for a study of metastatic and nonmetastatic thyroid tumors (dated by TCRdb to about 2020). Concerning the study at large: The researchers compared repertoires between peripheral blood samples and tumor or nodule tissue samples from patients with malignant or benign thyroid disease. Study-wide findings and limitations: TCR beta diversity was reported as significantly higher in malignant tumors than in benign nodules, in both blood and tumor samples.

A few counts support this clone. Its antigen specificity is not known. No much larger clone exists at a distance of one base, and base qualities are not known. No treatment had been received by any patient before thyroid surgery. Using T-cell receptor beta sequencing, the study looked back at clinical samples from patients collected from about 2011 to 2019. The library relied on PCR. The instrument was an Illumina HiSeq 4000. High-throughput sequencing was used to profile the CDR3 region of the TCR beta-chain in every patient. In the paper's pipeline: Drawing on CDR3 differences between clinicopathological groups, the researchers built a classifier meant to tell apart patients with distant-metastatic papillary thyroid cancer. To measure repertoire diversity the researchers used the Shannon index, while the Morisita-Horn index served to gauge how similar the tumor and blood repertoires were. TCRdb cleaned the public reads at Q25 with fastp, built clones with MiXCR and kept in-frame beta chains. None of the V and J calls come from the authors' own analysis; TCRdb made them. The sample has about 31,000 clones on record, approximately 20% of them singletons. The top ten clones comprise 22% of the sample.

The germline V end is reduced by 5 bases and the J end by 5 bases; junction bases left unmatched: 10. The germline V gene supplies CDR1 MRHNA and CDR2 SNTAGT. The CDR3 starts with the cysteine, ends with the phenylalanine, and has 16 residues. The entry retains the CDR3 DNA only, 48 bases that are in frame from base 1. The sample taken for sequencing was blood. The sequence derives from a female donor with papillary thyroid cancer or a benign thyroid nodule (not recorded which). Some clones in this sample may be carry-over from other donors' samples. The chain links TRBV6-4 with TRBJ2-3, with 10 central nucleotides matching TRBD2. The CDR3 protein is CASSLTSGDGKDTQYF. The nucleotide sequence is TGTGCCAGCAGTCTCACTAGCGGGGATGGGAAAGATACGCAGTATTTT.